This TCR beta chain was captured in a study of technical replicates of blood from a handful of donors. Using immunoSEQ multiplex PCR, the repertoire was profiled, and TCRdb retains in-frame clones only, with some absent. The table has some 91,000 clones, 95% seen once; the top ten hold 0.22%. Note on this clone: Within the sample, other DNA sequences also encode this same CDR3.

Germline assignment: CDR1 SGHRS and CDR2 YFSETQ. The ends were cut back, 0 bases at V and 5 bases at J, with 7 bases in the middle. This CDR3 is 13 amino acids long. The TCR was taken from a human donor in good health. The sequencing input was T cells isolated from PBMCs. The rearrangement links TRBV5-1 to TRBJ2-3, with TRBD2 as a possible D gene (6 bases). Here the CDR3 reads CASSLAGEDTQYF. CDR3 bases: TGCGCCAGCAGCTTGGCGGGGGAAGATACGCAGTATTTT.